Listed here are 30 T cell receptor beta chains from one sample, sequenced in a study of T cell changes during pregnancy in multiple sclerosis. Clones were sequenced by immunoSEQ multiplex PCR, and TCRdb holds only the in-frame ones, with some missing. The sample includes 65,000 to 80,000 clones, roughly 91% seen only once; the top ten take roughly 1%. Sequences were derived from peripheral blood, sampled in the first trimester of pregnancy. The receptors here all came from a female donor with multiple sclerosis, enrolled in a pregnancy study.

The chain links TRBV7-8 to TRBJ2-3, with TRBD1 as a possible D gene (6 bases). Trimming stripped 5 bases from V and 4 bases from J, with 16 bases between. Germline CDR1 reads SGHVS; CDR2 reads FQNEAQ. This CDR3 has 15 residues. In DNA form, the CDR3 reads TGTGCCAGCAGCCCAGGGGTAGGACGGCCAGATACGCAGTATTTT. This gives the protein CASSPGVGRPDTQYF.

This clone was observed once. The V gene is TRBV27, the J gene TRBJ2-3; D ambiguous. Trimming shortened V by 6 bases and J by 1 base, and 8 bases separated the two germline ends. Germline-derived CDR1 and CDR2 are MNHEY and SMNVEV (reference sequence). This CDR3 contains 13 residues. The CDR3 region is CASRVSGTDTQYF. The CDR3, as DNA: TGTGCCAGCAGGGTTTCGGGCACAGATACGCAGTATTTT.

Only one count was recorded for this clone. The chain is built from TRBV2 and TRBJ2-1; D is uncertain. This CDR3 has 14 residues. CDR1 is SNHLY, CDR2 FYNNEI, per germline. V dropped 1 base and J dropped 5 bases, with 9 bases sitting between them. The CDR3 protein is CASSEVGRNNEQFF. The CDR3 nucleotides are TGTGCCAGCAGTGAAGTGGGCAGAAACAATGAGCAGTTCTTC. The full variable domain, rest sourced from reference TRBV2 and TRBJ2-1, is EPEVTQTPSHQVTQMGQEVILRCVPISNHLYFYWYRQILGQKVEFLVSFYNNEISEKSEIFDDQFSVERPDGSNFTLKIRSTKLEDSAMYFCASSEVGRNNEQFFGPGTRLTVL.

V and J are TRBV6-5 and TRBJ1-5; TRBD1 might be the D (6 bases). The V gene lost 4 bases and the J gene lost 2 bases, with 12 bases spanning the gap. In germline, CDR1 is MNHEY, CDR2 SVGAGI. The CDR3 contains 15 residues. Here the CDR3 reads CASSSGTHRNQPQHF. CDR3 nucleotide sequence: TGTGCCAGCAGTTCGGGGACACACCGCAATCAGCCCCAGCATTTT.

CDR3 bases: TGCAGCGTTGTTGGGGGGAACTATGGCTACACCTTC. As protein: CSVVGGNYGYTF. The chain uses TRBV29-1 and TRBJ1-2; a weak D match, TRBD1 (5 bases). Germline V gene sequence: CDR1 SQVTM, CDR2 ANQGSEA. This CDR3 has 12 residues. The germline V and J ends were trimmed by 4 bases and 2 bases, with 8 bases remaining between them.

This chain joins TRBV5-4 and TRBJ2-4; 9 bases line up with TRBD1. The CDR3 covers 17 residues. The V and J ends lost 4 bases and 0 bases, in that order; junction bases with no gene match: 8. Germline V CDR1 and CDR2: SGHNT, YYREEE (reference sequence). CDR3 in amino acids: CASSQGQGPVAKNIQYF. CDR3 bases: TGTGCCAGCAGCCAGGGACAGGGACCTGTAGCCAAAAACATTCAGTACTTC.

V usage is TRBV7-6 and J usage is TRBJ2-3; 8 positions match TRBD2. CDR3 length equals 18 residues. Germline trimming cut 2 bases from V and 2 bases from J; bases unmatched to any gene: 12. CDR1 is SGHVS, CDR2 FNYEAQ, per germline. The CDR3 protein is CASSLLVSSGGLTDTQYF. The CDR3 coding sequence is TGTGCCAGCAGCTTACTGGTTTCCAGCGGGGGTCTCACAGATACGCAGTATTTT.

J is TRBJ1-1 and V is TRBV27, with TRBD1 matching 10 bases. J gave up 2 bases and V 5 bases, and 5 bases lay outside the gene matches. CDR1 and CDR2 (germline): MNHEY, SMNVEV (reference sequence). This CDR3 is built from 15 residues. As DNA, the CDR3 is TGTGCCAGCAGTCCAGGGACAGGGGTTAACACTGAAGCTTTCTTT. This sequence encodes CASSPGTGVNTEAFF.

The chain links TRBV4-2 to TRBJ2-7, with D possibly matching TRBD1 (6 bases). V shed 3 bases and J shed 3 bases, with 9 bases lying between them. Germline values: CDR1 LGHNA, CDR2 YNFKEQ. The CDR3 contains 13 residues. The CDR3 nucleotides are TGTGCCAGCAGCCAGACAGGCAACTACGAGCAGTACTTC. It specifies CASSQTGNYEQYF.

The J gene is TRBJ2-5, the V gene TRBV28; 9 nucleotides line up with TRBD2. Trimming at V came to 3 bases and at J to 9 bases, leaving 8 bases not matched to a gene. This CDR3 spans 14 amino acids. The germline CDR1 and CDR2 sequences are MDHEN and SYDVKM. The CDR3 DNA reads as TGTGCCAGCAGTTTGGGCGGGAGGGCCTCCCCCCAGTACTTC. It specifies CASSLGGRASPQYF.

This rearrangement joins TRBV18 to TRBJ1-1; 7 nucleotides align to TRBD1. With V trimmed by 6 bases and J by 5 bases, 3 bases remained unmatched. The CDR3 totals 12 residues. Germline V gives CDR1 KGHSH, CDR2 LQKENI. CDR3 bases: TGTGCCAGCTCTCGACAGGGAACTGAAGCTTTCTTT. The encoded protein is CASSRQGTEAFF. Together with reference TRBV18 and TRBJ1-1, the CDR3 gives the full variable domain: NAGVMQNPRHLVRRRGQEARLRCSPMKGHSHVYWYRQLPEEGLKFMVYLQKENIIDESGMPKERFSAEFPKEGPSILRIQQVVRGDSAAYFCASSRQGTEAFFGQGTRLTVV.

This chain uses TRBV4-2 with TRBJ1-5, with 9 bases lining up with TRBD1. With V trimmed by 2 bases and J by 11 bases, 10 bases remained unmatched. Per the germline V gene, CDR1 is LGHNA and CDR2 is YNFKEQ. CDR3 size: 15 residues. The CDR3 loop is CASSQPGQGFVAQHF. CDR3 coding DNA: TGTGCCAGCAGCCAACCGGGACAGGGCTTTGTGGCCCAGCATTTT.

V usage is TRBV27 and J usage is TRBJ2-5; 9 bases are shared with TRBD2. Germline V gene sequence: CDR1 MNHEY, CDR2 SMNVEV (reference sequence). CDR3 size: 15 residues. V was clipped by 6 bases and J by 5 bases; unmatched bases: 10. As DNA, the CDR3 is TGTGCCAGCAGCCTTGGTAGCGGGAGTGGGGAGACCCAGTACTTC. Translation gives CASSLGSGSGETQYF.

This clone appeared a single time. The chain uses TRBV2 and TRBJ1-4; D unresolved. Germline CDR1 reads SNHLY; CDR2 reads FYNNEI. The ends were cut back, 4 bases at V and 5 bases at J, with 11 bases in the middle. CDR3 length: 14 residues. The CDR3 loop is CASSVDGRNEKLFF. The CDR3 bases are TGTGCCAGCAGTGTCGATGGGAGGAATGAAAAACTGTTTTTT.

The genes are TRBV13 and TRBJ1-4; 9 nucleotides line up with TRBD1. The germline V gene encodes CDR1 PRHDT and CDR2 FYEKMQ (reference sequence). Unmatched junction bases numbered 3, after V lost 2 bases and J lost 5 bases. CDR3 length: 15 residues. The CDR3 nucleotides are TGTGCCAGCAGCTTAAACAGGGGGCTGAATGAAAAACTGTTTTTT. It encodes CASSLNRGLNEKLFF.

The chain is built from TRBV11-2 and TRBJ1-2, with D unresolved. Germline CDR1 is SGHAT and CDR2 is FQNNGV. The CDR3 has 15 residues. The V end was cut by 8 bases, the J end by 8 bases, with 24 bases between. The CDR3 reads CASRTGSQVLRGYTF. The CDR3 bases are TGTGCCAGCCGTACGGGATCCCAGGTCCTTCGGGGCTACACCTTC.

This chain connects TRBV7-2 to TRBJ2-6; 9 bases match TRBD1. Looked up from germline, CDR1 is SGHTA and CDR2 is FQGNSA. After removal of 4 bases from V and 0 bases from J, the junction contained 4 bases not matched to a gene. CDR3 length: 17 amino acids. CDR3 bases: TGTGCCAGCAGCTCCGGGACAGGGTTCTCTGGGGCCAACGTCCTGACTTTC. This encodes CASSSGTGFSGANVLTF.

With regard to this clone: An end of the junction differs from the germline gene, which may be a read error. The V call is TRBV20-1, the J call TRBJ1-1; D unresolved. The CDR3 spans 11 residues. CDR1 DFQATT and CDR2 SNEGSKA come from the germline V gene (reference sequence). CDR3 bases: TGTGCTATGAGACAGAACACTGAAGCTTTCTTT. Translating gives CAMRQNTEAFF.

The V and J genes are TRBV13 and TRBJ1-1; tentative D call: TRBD1 (5 bases). The CDR3 contains 19 residues. Per the germline V gene, CDR1 is PRHDT and CDR2 is FYEKMQ (reference sequence). Trimming shortened V by 0 bases and J by 6 bases, and 26 bases separated the two germline ends. CDR3 nucleotides: TGTGCCAGCAGCTTAGGGAGGCTTGAGGAGGGGTGGTACGGTTCTGAAGCTTTCTTT. Protein: CASSLGRLEEGWYGSEAFF.

The chain employs TRBV2 and TRBJ2-1; 7 bases are shared with TRBD2. Germline V CDR1 and CDR2: SNHLY, FYNNEI. CDR3 length equals 13 residues. The trim removed 4 bases at V and 9 bases at J, leaving 6 bases unmatched. Here the CDR3 reads CASSGTSDGEQFF. The CDR3 region has the DNA TGTGCCAGCAGTGGGACTAGTGATGGTGAGCAGTTCTTC.

As for this clone: Mismatch with germline at one junction end may stem from a read error. This chain connects TRBV5-4 to TRBJ1-2, with 9 bases that match TRBD1. The CDR3 has 14 amino acids. Germline assignment: CDR1 SGHNT and CDR2 YYREEE (reference sequence). The DNA of the CDR3 is TGTGCCAGCAGCTTGGCCGGGACAGGGCTCCCCAGCCCCTTC. Protein product: CASSLAGTGLPSPF.

The gene calls are TRBV6-5 and TRBJ2-3; no clear D. The CDR3 has 13 amino acids. The germline V and J ends were trimmed by 5 bases and 1 base, with 7 bases remaining between them. From germline, CDR1 is MNHEY and CDR2 SVGAGI. The CDR3 DNA reads TGTGCCAGCAGTCGCCCGGGCACAGATACGCAGTATTTT. Its protein product is CASSRPGTDTQYF.

The chain is built from TRBV7-3 and TRBJ2-6; TRBD2 matches 7 bases. Germline V lookup: CDR1 SGHTA, CDR2 FQGTGA. V dropped 5 bases and J dropped 1; count of bases not matched to a gene: 5. The CDR3 extends over 16 amino acids. CDR3 in DNA: TGTGCCAGCAGCCAATCGGGGGGTTCTGGGGCCAACGTCCTGACTTTC. As protein: CASSQSGGSGANVLTF.

The chain couples TRBV28 to TRBJ1-4, with no clear D. Germline CDR1 and CDR2: MDHEN and SYDVKM. There are 13 residues in the CDR3. Trimming took 3 bases from V and 6 from J, leaving 8 bases between them. The CDR3 here is CASSFVGDEKLFF. Here the CDR3 DNA reads TGTGCCAGCAGTTTCGTCGGGGATGAAAAACTGTTTTTT. The complete variable domain, with remaining parts taken from reference TRBV28 and TRBJ1-4, reads DVKVTQSSRYLVKRTGEKVFLECVQDMDHENMFWYRQDPGLGLRLIYFSYDVKMKEKGDIPEGYSVSREKKERFSLILESASTNQTSMYLCASSFVGDEKLFFGSGTQLSVL.

This chain's CDR3 is CASSPRTGITGELFF. The CDR3 DNA is TGTGCCAGCAGCCCCCGGACAGGGATCACCGGGGAGCTGTTTTTT. The chain employs TRBV6-5 and TRBJ2-2; 8 nucleotides agree with TRBD1. The germline gives CDR1 MNHEY, CDR2 SVGAGI. J lost 4 bases, V lost 6 bases, and 7 bases had no gene match. The CDR3 length is 15 residues.

This sequence joins TRBV2 and TRBJ2-3; TRBD2 matches 8 bases. Losses at the gene ends were 6 bases for V and 7 bases for J; bases not matched to a gene: 6. There are 13 residues in the CDR3. The germline CDR1 and CDR2 sequences are SNHLY and FYNNEI. This CDR3 is CASSGTSGHTQYF. In DNA form, the CDR3 reads TGTGCCAGCAGCGGAACTAGCGGCCATACGCAGTATTTT.

The rearrangement links TRBV14 to TRBJ2-6; 10 bases align to TRBD1. V lost 1 base and J lost 9; bases outside the gene matches: 3. Germline lookup yields CDR1 SGHDN and CDR2 FVKESK. There are 15 residues in the CDR3. CDR3 amino acids: CASSQGDRGVNVLTF. The CDR3 region has the DNA TGTGCCAGCAGCCAAGGGGACAGGGGAGTCAACGTCCTGACTTTC.

The rearrangement links TRBV5-6 to TRBJ1-3; D is possibly TRBD1 (6 bases). The CDR3 has 14 amino acids. V lost 2 bases, J lost 3 bases, and 9 bases lay in between. Germline CDR1 reads SGHDT; CDR2 reads YYEEEE. The DNA for the CDR3 is TGTGCCAGCAGCTTACGGACAGTTGGAAACACCATATATTTT. Translating gives CASSLRTVGNTIYF.

The chain uses TRBV6-4 and TRBJ2-7; 11 nucleotides align to TRBD2. The CDR3 runs 17 residues. CDR1 MRHNA and CDR2 SNTAGT come from the germline V gene. V was clipped by 0 bases and J by 4 bases; unmatched bases: 8. CDR3 amino acids: CASSDSLSGRAGYEQYF. As DNA, the CDR3 is TGTGCCAGCAGTGACTCGCTTAGCGGGAGGGCCGGTTACGAGCAGTACTTC.

This clone was counted a few times. V gene TRBV7-2 combines with J gene TRBJ2-2, with 7 nucleotides matching TRBD1. CDR1 is SGHTA and CDR2 is FQGNSA in the germline V gene. The CDR3 contains 17 residues. V lost 5 bases to trimming and J lost 8 bases; unmatched junction nucleotides: 17. CDR3 region: CASSPLRGGNLPGELFF. CDR3 in DNA: TGTGCCAGCAGCCCCTTAAGAGGGGGCAATTTACCGGGGGAGCTGTTTTTT.